This T cell receptor (beta chain) emerged from a study of blood T cell repertoires in COVID-19 (dated by TCRdb to 2018 to 2021). Some background on the complete study: Samples from collaborators originated in the United States, Italy and Spain and spanned both the acute and convalescent phases of COVID-19. HLA class I and class II types, where available, came from metadata supplied by the sample provider rather than from assay-based typing. A freely available public database, intended as a resource for researchers studying the immune response to SARS-CoV-2, is where the repertoires were released. The samples were drawn from two sources: the first 160 participants of the ongoing ImmuneRACE study, and 1,200 or so subjects contributed by 6 global collaborators. The sample metadata nearly always contained a de-identified subject ID, COVID-19 status, age in years and sex. The prospective study material was composed of cDNA or gDNA derived from T cells, B-cell-depleted T cells, or PBMCs. Deeply sampled blood TCRbeta repertoires from subjects exposed to, actively infected with, or recovered from COVID-19 were included in the dataset.

TCRbeta CDR3 regions were amplified from genomic DNA using the immunoSEQ Assay, a bias-controlled multiplex PCR. The study's processing was this. The number of nucleated cells in each sample was estimated from the amplification of reference gene primers within the assay. Sequence reads were collapsed and filtered to measure the absolute abundance of every unique TCRbeta CDR3 rearrangement. For each sample, productive Simpson clonality was calculated as the square root of Simpson's diversity index across productive rearrangements. In its TCRdb copy, this immuneACCESS table keeps in-frame sequences only and misses some clones. Where compared with another copy, unresolved V genes explain less than half of these, and the others have no known cause. V and J calls and clone size are those listed in that table; D and trimming were worked out from the DNA. Recorded for this sample are roughly 400,000 clones; 75% to 90% of them occurred a single time. 1.1% of the sample is in the top ten clones.

What the research found in general, with its limitations: Clinical and demographic metadata were provided uncurated, with the amount varying by source and participant.

To note about this clone: Its antigen is not yet known. The sample holds no much larger clone one base away, and base qualities are not on file.

Participants in the prospective study were enrolled through a virtual design, were aged roughly 18 to 90 years, and lived in 24 United States geographic areas. To assign participants to cohorts, the prospective study relied on clinical history that participants themselves reported in a screening survey and a study questionnaire. ImmuneRACE Cohort 3 recovered participants were defined by two consecutive negative NP/OP PCR tests, healthcare professional clearance, or symptom resolution. Each participant in the prospective study had whole blood, serum and a nasopharyngeal or oropharyngeal swab collected by mobile phlebotomists. Additional blood draws and questionnaires over an approximately two-month period could optionally be provided by prospective study participants. Before DNA extraction, blood samples from the prospective study were shipped at room temperature or frozen. There are 13 amino acids in the CDR3, from cysteine to phenylalanine inclusive. Just the 39-base CDR3 DNA is kept, in frame starting at base 1. Trimming accounts for 0 bases at V and 7 bases at J, while the number of junction bases matched to no gene is 2. CDR1 and CDR2 were assigned from the germline V gene (reference sequence) as SGHNT and YYREEE.

Rearrangement joined TRBV5-4 to TRBJ1-1; 8 junctional bases match TRBD1. The material sequenced was PBMCs or T cells enriched from blood (not recorded which). This receptor was obtained from a man under 40 who had recovered from COVID-19. The DNA sequence is given as TGTGCCAGCAGCTTGGACAGGGGGGGTGAAGCTTTCTTT. Its translation reads: CASSLDRGGEAFF.